This entry describes one TCR beta chain. The data stem from a study of blood T cell repertoires in COVID-19. The CDR3 contains 14 residues. The germline CDR1 and CDR2 sequences are MGHRA and YSYEKL. J gave up 2 bases and V 4 bases, and 2 bases lay outside the gene matches. In the study's own analysis: Amplification of reference gene primers provided the estimated nucleated cell counts. TCRdb keeps only in-frame clones here, not all; method: immunoSEQ multiplex PCR. V and J calls and clone size are those listed in that table; D and trimming were worked out from the DNA. The sample contains more than 150,000 clones, more than 80% of which appear only once.

The sequencing input was peripheral blood. This clonotype was sampled from a human donor in a cohort sampled during active COVID-19. This chain joins TRBV4-1 and TRBJ2-7, with 10 bases that match TRBD1. CDR3 DNA sequence: TGCGCCAGCAGCCCTGGGACAGGGGCCTACGAGCAGTACTTC. It yields the protein CASSPGTGAYEQYF.